The 20 T cell receptor beta chains reported below all come from one sample, sequenced in a study of T cells after yellow fever vaccination. TCRdb reprocessed the 5' RACE reads via MiXCR and lists one record per CDR3 protein. The repertoire holds approximately 600,000 distinct CDR3 sequences, with roughly 12% as singletons. The sample consisted of PBMCs, taken on the day of the yellow fever booster vaccination. The source of these receptors is a man aged 30 to 39 who received the YFV17D yellow fever vaccine.

This clonotype turned up a few times. The chain joins TRBV27 to TRBJ2-5; the match to TRBD2 covers 9 bases. CDR1 and CDR2 from the germline V gene are MNHEY and SMNVEV (reference sequence). This CDR3 spans 15 amino acids. Trimming cost V 8 bases and J 4 bases; bases outside gene matches: 11. The CDR3 loop reads CASSGRGGERETQYF. The CDR3 nucleotides read TGTGCCAGCTCGGGGCGGGGGGGCGAACGAGAGACCCAGTACTTC.

This clonotype occurred many times. The V call is TRBV5-6, the J call TRBJ2-5; D might be TRBD2 (5 bases). Trimming left V 4 bases short and J 0 bases short, with 10 bases between. This CDR3 has 14 residues. Germline V gene data show CDR1 as SGHDT and CDR2 as YYEEEE. The CDR3 is CASSRGVDQETQYF. The CDR3 DNA reads TGTGCCAGCAGCCGGGGAGTGGACCAAGAGACCCAGTACTTC.

In its sample, this clonotype was seen a few times. This chain joins TRBV7-2 and TRBJ2-5, with 7 nucleotides matching TRBD2. The V segment lost 8 bases and the J segment 5 bases; nucleotides outside the gene matches: 11. The CDR3 contains 14 residues. Germline loops: CDR1 SGHTA, CDR2 FQGNSA. This CDR3 reads CASHSSGAGETQYF. The CDR3 DNA reads as TGTGCCAGCCACTCCTCTGGAGCGGGGGAGACCCAGTACTTC.

In this sample, this clonotype turned up a few times. The CDR3 sequence is CASSSVGAHPTDTQYF. DNA of the CDR3: TGTGCCAGCAGCTCCGTCGGGGCCCACCCCACAGATACGCAGTATTTT. J is TRBJ2-3 and V is TRBV7-3; possibly TRBD1 or TRBD2 for D (5 bases each). Germline CDR1 SGHTA, CDR2 FQGTGA. This CDR3 comprises 16 residues. The ends were cut back, 4 bases at V and 2 bases at J, with 16 bases in the middle. Based on the CDR3 plus reference TRBV7-3 and TRBJ2-3, the full variable domain is GAGVSQTPSNKVTEKGKYVELRCDPISGHTALYWYRQSLGQGPEFLIYFQGTGAADDSGLPNDRFFAVRPEGSVSTLKIQRTERGDSAVYLCASSSVGAHPTDTQYFGPGTRLTVL.

This chain links TRBV20-1 with TRBJ2-1; no definite D call. Germline V gene sequence: CDR1 DFQATT, CDR2 SNEGSKA (reference sequence). The ends were cut back, 1 base at V and 3 bases at J, with 16 bases in the middle. The CDR3 loop spans 16 amino acids. In DNA form, the CDR3 reads TGCAGTGCTAGAGCCCCAGGAGCGAGAGGCTACAATGAGCAGTTCTTC. It encodes CSARAPGARGYNEQFF.

This clonotype has more than one count but fewer than ten. The chain links TRBV10-3 to TRBJ1-5, with D possibly matching TRBD1 (5 bases). Per the germline V gene, CDR1 is ENHRY and CDR2 is SYGVKD. This CDR3 is 13 amino acids long. Trimming took 3 bases from V and 6 from J, leaving 9 bases between them. The CDR3 spells CAISDRVGQPQHF. The DNA of the CDR3 is TGTGCCATCAGTGACAGGGTTGGTCAGCCCCAGCATTTT.

This clonotype was counted only a few times. This CDR3 is CASSIPAGQTGNTIYF. Here the CDR3 DNA reads TGTGCCAGTAGTATACCCGCGGGACAGACTGGAAACACCATATATTTT. This sequence joins TRBV19 and TRBJ1-3, with 7 bases that match TRBD1. Losses at the gene ends were 2 bases for V and 2 bases for J; bases not matched to a gene: 6. The CDR3 spans 16 residues. Germline CDR1 LNHDA, CDR2 SQIVND (reference sequence).

In its sample, this clonotype was seen a few times. The rearrangement uses TRBV5-1 and TRBJ2-7; D might be TRBD1 (6 bases). The CDR3 has 15 residues. Looked up from germline, CDR1 is SGHRS and CDR2 is YFSETQ. The germline V and J ends were trimmed by 0 bases and 1 base, with 11 bases remaining between them. The DNA for the CDR3 is TGCGCCAGCAGCTTGGGGGGGCAACCGTCCTACGAGCAGTACTTC. Its protein product is CASSLGGQPSYEQYF.

This chain uses TRBV7-9 with TRBJ1-4; D gene unclear. This CDR3 region has 14 residues. In germline, CDR1 is SEHNR, CDR2 FQNEAQ (reference sequence). Trimming removed 6 bases from V and 4 bases from J, with 12 bases in between. In DNA, the CDR3 is TGTGCCAGCAGAGCCGGGATAAGTAATGAAAAACTGTTTTTT. Translated: CASRAGISNEKLFF.

CDR3 sequence: CASSGRTETQYF. CDR3 coding DNA: TGTGCCAGCAGCGGGAGGACGGAGACCCAGTACTTC. This chain connects TRBV7-2 to TRBJ2-5, with a possible D match to TRBD2 (6 bases). The CDR3 consists of 12 residues. Germline assignment: CDR1 SGHTA and CDR2 FQGNSA. Trimming took 5 bases from V and 5 from J, leaving 9 bases between them.

This clonotype has ten or more counts. The chain couples TRBV3-1 to TRBJ1-6, with 9 positions matching TRBD1. The germline V gene encodes CDR1 LGHDT and CDR2 YNNKEL (reference sequence). This CDR3 has 14 amino acids. After removal of 5 bases from V and 6 bases from J, the junction contained 2 bases not matched to a gene. CDR3 in DNA: TGTGCCAGCAGCAAGGGACAGGGTAATTCACCCCTCCACTTT. It translates to CASSKGQGNSPLHF.

This chain joins TRBV28 and TRBJ2-3, with D perhaps matching TRBD1 or TRBD2 (5 bases each). The CDR3 has 17 residues. Trimming left V 5 bases short and J 0 bases short, with 18 bases between. CDR1 and CDR2 (germline): MDHEN, SYDVKM. CDR3 coding DNA: TGTGCCAGCAGTGCCGAAGGGACGGCTGCTAGCACAGATACGCAGTATTTT. Protein product: CASSAEGTAASTDTQYF.

This clonotype was observed a few times. The V call is TRBV21-1, the J call TRBJ2-1; the table names TRBD1, a call not compared with the DNA. TRBV21-1 is deemed a pseudogene. This CDR3 is 16 amino acids long. CDR3 sequence reads: CASSKERDRGHDEQFF. The CDR3 coding sequence is TGTGCCAGCAGCAAAGAGAGGGACAGGGGGCACGATGAGCAGTTCTTC.

The V call is TRBV5-1, the J call TRBJ2-3; no reliable D call. This CDR3 has 14 amino acids. Per the germline V gene, CDR1 is SGHRS and CDR2 is YFSETQ. With 2 bases removed from V and 7 bases from J, the gap between germline ends came to 14 bases. CDR3 in DNA: TGCGCCAGCAGCTTCTATGGATCGGAAAATACGCAGTATTTT. Translated, it gives CASSFYGSENTQYF.

V usage is TRBV7-9 and J usage is TRBJ2-1, with 13 bases identical to TRBD2. Per germline, CDR1 SEHNR and CDR2 FQNEAQ (reference sequence). The CDR3 extends over 17 amino acids. Germline trimming cut 6 bases from V and 8 bases from J; bases unmatched to any gene: 13. Here the CDR3 reads CASSLRLTSGRADEQFF. CDR3 bases: TGTGCCAGCAGTTTACGCCTCACTAGCGGGAGGGCCGATGAGCAGTTCTTC. The full variable domain, rest sourced from reference TRBV7-9 and TRBJ2-1, is DTGVSQNPRHKITKRGQNVTFRCDPISEHNRLYWYRQTLGQGPEFLTYFQNEAQLEKSRLLSDRFSAERPKGSFSTLEIQRTEQGDSAMYLCASSLRLTSGRADEQFFGPGTRLTVL.

This clonotype has more than one count but fewer than ten. The rearrangement links TRBV7-8 to TRBJ2-2; no firm D call. The CDR3 runs to 15 residues. V dropped 5 bases and J dropped 5 bases, with 15 bases sitting between them. Per the germline V gene, CDR1 is SGHVS and CDR2 is FQNEAQ. This CDR3 reads CASSPEVPLTGELFF. CDR3 DNA sequence: TGTGCCAGCAGCCCCGAGGTCCCACTGACCGGGGAGCTGTTTTTT.

The rearrangement uses TRBV5-1 and TRBJ1-6; 7 nucleotides match TRBD1. This CDR3 region has 14 residues. Trimming removed 4 bases from V and 9 bases from J; junction bases left unmatched: 7. Looked up from germline, CDR1 is SGHRS and CDR2 is YFSETQ. CDR3 bases: TGCGCCAGCAGCAAAGGGGACAGCGTTTCACCCCTCCACTTT. It is translated as CASSKGDSVSPLHF.

This chain links TRBV30 with TRBJ1-2; D might be TRBD1 (5 bases). The germline CDR1 and CDR2 sequences are GTSNPN and SVGIG (reference sequence). The CDR3 is 13 amino acids. V lost 8 bases to trimming and J lost 8 bases, with 21 bases between them. CDR3 amino acids: CARKPTGPGGYTF. The CDR3, as DNA: TGTGCCAGAAAACCTACCGGCCCAGGGGGCTACACCTTC. The full variable domain, completed using reference TRBV30 and TRBJ1-2, is SQTIHQWPATLVQPVGSPLSLECTVEGTSNPNLYWYRQAAGRGLQLLFYSVGIGQISSEVPQNLSASRPQDRQFILSSKKLLLSDSGFYLCARKPTGPGGYTFGSGTRLTVV.

This clonotype appeared many times. The chain joins TRBV11-2 to TRBJ1-1; tentative D call: TRBD1 (6 bases). This CDR3 is built from 15 residues. Per the germline V gene, CDR1 is SGHAT and CDR2 is FQNNGV. Trimming stripped 2 bases from V and 1 base from J, with 11 bases between. The CDR3 reads CASSLQGNKNTEAFF. CDR3 nucleotides: TGTGCCAGCAGCTTACAGGGGAACAAGAACACTGAAGCTTTCTTT.

There are a few counts of this clonotype. The chain employs TRBV7-2 and TRBJ2-3, with 8 bases identical to TRBD2. The germline gives CDR1 SGHTA, CDR2 FQGNSA. This CDR3 is built from 17 residues. Germline trimming cut 2 bases from V and 0 bases from J; bases unmatched to any gene: 7. The CDR3 sequence is CASSLFPGGLSTDTQYF. CDR3 DNA sequence: TGTGCCAGCAGCTTATTCCCGGGAGGGCTTAGCACAGATACGCAGTATTTT.